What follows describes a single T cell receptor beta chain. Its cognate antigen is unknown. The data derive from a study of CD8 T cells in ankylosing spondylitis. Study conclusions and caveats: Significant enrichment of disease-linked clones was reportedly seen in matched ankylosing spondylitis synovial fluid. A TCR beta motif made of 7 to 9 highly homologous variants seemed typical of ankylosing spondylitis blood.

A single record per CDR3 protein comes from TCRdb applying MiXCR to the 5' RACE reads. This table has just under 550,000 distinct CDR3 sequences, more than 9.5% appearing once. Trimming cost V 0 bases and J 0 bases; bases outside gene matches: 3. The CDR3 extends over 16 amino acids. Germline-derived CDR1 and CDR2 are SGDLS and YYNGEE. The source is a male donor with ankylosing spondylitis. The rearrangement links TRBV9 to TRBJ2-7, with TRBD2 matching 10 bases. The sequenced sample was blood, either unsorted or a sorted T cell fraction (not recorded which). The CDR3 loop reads CASSVGGLANSYEQYF. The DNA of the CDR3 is TGTGCCAGCAGCGTAGGGGGACTAGCGAACTCCTACGAGCAGTACTTC.